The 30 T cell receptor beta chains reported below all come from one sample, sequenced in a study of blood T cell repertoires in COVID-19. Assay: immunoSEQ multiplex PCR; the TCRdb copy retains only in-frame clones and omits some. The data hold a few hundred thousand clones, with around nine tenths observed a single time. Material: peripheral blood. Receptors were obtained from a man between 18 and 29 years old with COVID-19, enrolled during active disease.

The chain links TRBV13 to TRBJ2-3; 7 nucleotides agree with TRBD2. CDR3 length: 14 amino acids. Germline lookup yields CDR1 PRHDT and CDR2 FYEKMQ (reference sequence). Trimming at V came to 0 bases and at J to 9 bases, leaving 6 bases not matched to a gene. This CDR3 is CASSLGVLAPTQYF. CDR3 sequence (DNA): TGTGCCAGCAGCTTAGGAGTACTAGCGCCCACGCAGTATTTT. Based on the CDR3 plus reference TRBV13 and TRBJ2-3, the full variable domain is AAGVIQSPRHLIKEKRETATLKCYPIPRHDTVYWYQQGPGQDPQFLISFYEKMQSDKGSIPDRFSAQQFSDYHSELNMSSLELGDSALYFCASSLGVLAPTQYFGPGTRLTVL.

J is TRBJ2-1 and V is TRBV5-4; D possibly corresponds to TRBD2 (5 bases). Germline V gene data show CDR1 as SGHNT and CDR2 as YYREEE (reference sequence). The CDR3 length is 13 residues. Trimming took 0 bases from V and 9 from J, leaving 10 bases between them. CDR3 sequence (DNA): TGTGCCAGCAGCTTGGGTTCGGGGATTGAGCAGTTCTTC. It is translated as CASSLGSGIEQFF.

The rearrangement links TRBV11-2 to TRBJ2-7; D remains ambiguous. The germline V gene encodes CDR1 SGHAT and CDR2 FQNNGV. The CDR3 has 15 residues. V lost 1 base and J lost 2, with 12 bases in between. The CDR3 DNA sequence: TGTGCCAGCAGCTTAGTCCCCTCAGGAACCTACGAGCAGTACTTC. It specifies CASSLVPSGTYEQYF.

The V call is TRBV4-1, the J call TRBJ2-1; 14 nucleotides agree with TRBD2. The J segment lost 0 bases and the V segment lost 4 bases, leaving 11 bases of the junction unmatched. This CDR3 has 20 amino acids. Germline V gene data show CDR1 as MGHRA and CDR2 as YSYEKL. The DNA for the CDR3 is TGCGCCAGCAGCCCGGGACGCATGGGACTAGCGGGAGCCTCCTACAATGAGCAGTTCTTC. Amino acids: CASSPGRMGLAGASYNEQFF.

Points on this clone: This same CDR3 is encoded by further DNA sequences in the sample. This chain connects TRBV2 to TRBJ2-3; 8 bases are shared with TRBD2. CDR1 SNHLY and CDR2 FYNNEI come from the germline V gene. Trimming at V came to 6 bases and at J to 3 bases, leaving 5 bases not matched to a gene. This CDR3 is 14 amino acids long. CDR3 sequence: CASRPGLGTDTQYF. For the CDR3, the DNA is TGTGCCAGCAGGCCGGGACTAGGAACAGATACGCAGTATTTT. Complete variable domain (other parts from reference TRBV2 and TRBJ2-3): EPEVTQTPSHQVTQMGQEVILRCVPISNHLYFYWYRQILGQKVEFLVSFYNNEISEKSEIFDDQFSVERPDGSNFTLKIRSTKLEDSAMYFCASRPGLGTDTQYFGPGTRLTVL.

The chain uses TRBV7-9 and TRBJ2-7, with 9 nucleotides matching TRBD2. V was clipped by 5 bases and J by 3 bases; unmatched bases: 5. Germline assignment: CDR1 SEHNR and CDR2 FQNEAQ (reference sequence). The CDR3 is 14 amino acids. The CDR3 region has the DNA TGTGCCAGCAGCACTAGCGGGCAATACTACGAGCAGTACTTC. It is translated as CASSTSGQYYEQYF.

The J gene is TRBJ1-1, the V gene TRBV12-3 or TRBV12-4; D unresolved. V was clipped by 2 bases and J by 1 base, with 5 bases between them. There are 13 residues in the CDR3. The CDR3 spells CASSLTRNTEAFF. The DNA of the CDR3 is TGTGCCAGCAGTTTAACCAGGAACACTGAAGCTTTCTTT.

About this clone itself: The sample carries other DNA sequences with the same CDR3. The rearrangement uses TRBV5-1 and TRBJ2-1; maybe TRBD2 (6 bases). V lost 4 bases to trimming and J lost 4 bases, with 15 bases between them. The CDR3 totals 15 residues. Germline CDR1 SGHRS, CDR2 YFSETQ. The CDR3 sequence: CASSPDRGLYNEQFF. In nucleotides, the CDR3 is TGCGCCAGCAGCCCGGACCGGGGGTTGTACAATGAGCAGTTCTTC. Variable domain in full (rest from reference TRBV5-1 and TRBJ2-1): KAGVTQTPRYLIKTRGQQVTLSCSPISGHRSVSWYQQTPGQGLQFLFEYFSETQRNKGNFPGRFSGRQFSNSRSEMNVSTLELGDSALYLCASSPDRGLYNEQFFGPGTRLTVL.

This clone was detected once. The CDR3 here is CASSVRTGPLNQPQHF. The CDR3 DNA is TGTGCCAGCAGTGTTCGGACAGGCCCCCTTAATCAGCCCCAGCATTTT. V usage is TRBV5-8 and J usage is TRBJ1-5; 7 bases are a match to TRBD1. This CDR3 has 16 residues. Unmatched junction bases numbered 12, after V lost 5 bases and J lost 4 bases. Germline V gene sequence: CDR1 SGHTS, CDR2 YDEGEE.

CDR3 DNA sequence: TGTGCCAGCAGTTTATCTAGCGGGCCCTCCTACAATGAGCAGTTCTTC. Amino acid sequence: CASSLSSGPSYNEQFF. The chain carries TRBV28 and TRBJ2-1, with 8 bases lining up with TRBD2. V dropped 1 base and J dropped 0; count of bases not matched to a gene: 2. The CDR3 is 16 residues long. Germline CDR1 and CDR2: MDHEN and SYDVKM.

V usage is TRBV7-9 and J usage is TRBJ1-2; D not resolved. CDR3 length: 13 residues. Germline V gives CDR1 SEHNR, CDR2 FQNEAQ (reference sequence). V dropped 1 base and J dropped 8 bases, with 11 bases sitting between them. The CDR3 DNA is TGTGCCAGCAGCTTAGAGGCACGGGTAGGCTACACCTTC. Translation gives CASSLEARVGYTF.

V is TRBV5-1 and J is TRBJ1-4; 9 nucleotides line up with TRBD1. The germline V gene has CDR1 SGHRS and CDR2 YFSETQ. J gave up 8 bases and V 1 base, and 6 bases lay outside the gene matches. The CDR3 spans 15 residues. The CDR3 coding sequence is TGCGCCAGCAGCTTGTTCGGGACAGGGAACGAAAAACTGTTTTTT. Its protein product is CASSLFGTGNEKLFF.

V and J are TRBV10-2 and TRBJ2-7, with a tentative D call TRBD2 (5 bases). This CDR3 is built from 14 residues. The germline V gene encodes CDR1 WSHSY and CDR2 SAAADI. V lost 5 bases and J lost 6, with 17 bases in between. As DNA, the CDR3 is TGCGCCAGCAGTCGGGCCACGACTAAAGCCGAGCAGTACTTC. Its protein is CASSRATTKAEQYF.

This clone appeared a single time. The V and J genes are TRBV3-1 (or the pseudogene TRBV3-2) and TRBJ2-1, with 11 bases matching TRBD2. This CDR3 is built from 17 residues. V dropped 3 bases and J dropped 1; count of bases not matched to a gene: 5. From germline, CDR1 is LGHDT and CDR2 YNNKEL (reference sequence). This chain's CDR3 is CASSHRLAGISYNEQFF. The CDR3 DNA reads TGTGCCAGCAGCCATCGACTAGCGGGGATATCCTACAATGAGCAGTTCTTC.

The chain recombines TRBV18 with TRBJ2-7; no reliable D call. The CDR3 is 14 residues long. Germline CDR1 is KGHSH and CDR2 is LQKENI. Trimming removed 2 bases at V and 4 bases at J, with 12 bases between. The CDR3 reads CASSPISVAYEQYF. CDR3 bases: TGTGCCAGCTCACCAATTTCAGTAGCTTACGAGCAGTACTTC.

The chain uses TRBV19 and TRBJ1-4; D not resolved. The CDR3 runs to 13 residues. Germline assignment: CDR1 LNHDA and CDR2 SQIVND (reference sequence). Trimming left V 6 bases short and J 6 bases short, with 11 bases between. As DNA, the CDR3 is TGTGCCAGTAGCGGTGAGGGCGATGAAAAACTGTTTTTT. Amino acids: CASSGEGDEKLFF.

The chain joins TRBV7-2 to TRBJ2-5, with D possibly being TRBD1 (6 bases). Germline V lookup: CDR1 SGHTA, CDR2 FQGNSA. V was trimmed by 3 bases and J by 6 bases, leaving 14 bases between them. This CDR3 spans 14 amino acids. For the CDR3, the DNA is TGTGCCAGCAGCTTGGCTCTACAGGGAAAGACCCAGTACTTC. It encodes CASSLALQGKTQYF.

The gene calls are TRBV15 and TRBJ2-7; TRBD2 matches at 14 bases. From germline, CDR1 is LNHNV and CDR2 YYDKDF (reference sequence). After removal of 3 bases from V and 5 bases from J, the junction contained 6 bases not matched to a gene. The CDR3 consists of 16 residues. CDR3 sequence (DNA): TGTGCCACCAGCAGGGGACTAGCGGGAGATGCGGACGAGCAGTACTTC. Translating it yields CATSRGLAGDADEQYF. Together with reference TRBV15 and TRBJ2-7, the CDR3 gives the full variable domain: DAMVIQNPRYQVTQFGKPVTLSCSQTLNHNVMYWYQQKSSQAPKLLFHYYDKDFNNEADTPDNFQSRRPNTSFCFLDIRSPGLGDTAMYLCATSRGLAGDADEQYFGPGTRLTVT.

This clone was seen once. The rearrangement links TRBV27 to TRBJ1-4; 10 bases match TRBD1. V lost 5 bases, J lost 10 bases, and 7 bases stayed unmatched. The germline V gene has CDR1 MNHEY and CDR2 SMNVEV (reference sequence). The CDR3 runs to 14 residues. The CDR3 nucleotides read TGTGCCAGCAGTGCGGGACAGGGGTTTGGAAAACTGTTTTTT. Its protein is CASSAGQGFGKLFF.

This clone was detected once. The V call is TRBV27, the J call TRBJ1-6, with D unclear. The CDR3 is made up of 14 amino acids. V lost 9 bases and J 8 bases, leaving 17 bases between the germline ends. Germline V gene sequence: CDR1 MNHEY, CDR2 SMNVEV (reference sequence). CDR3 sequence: CARKARGRDSPLHF. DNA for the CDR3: TGTGCCAGAAAGGCCCGGGGAAGGGATTCACCCCTCCACTTT.

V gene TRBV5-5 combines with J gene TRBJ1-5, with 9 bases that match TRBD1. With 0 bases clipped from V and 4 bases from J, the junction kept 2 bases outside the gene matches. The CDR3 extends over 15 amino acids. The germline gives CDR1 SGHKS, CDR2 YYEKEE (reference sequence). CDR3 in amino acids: CASSLEGQGNQPQHF. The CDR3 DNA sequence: TGTGCCAGCAGCTTGGAGGGACAGGGAAATCAGCCCCAGCATTTT.

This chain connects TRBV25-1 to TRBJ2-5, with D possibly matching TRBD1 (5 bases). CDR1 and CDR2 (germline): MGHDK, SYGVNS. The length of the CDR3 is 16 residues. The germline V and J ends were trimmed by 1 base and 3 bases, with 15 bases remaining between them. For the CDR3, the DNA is TGTGCCAGCAGTGAATTCAATCAGGGAAGGAAAGAGACCCAGTACTTC. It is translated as CASSEFNQGRKETQYF.

CDR3 bases: TGTGCCAGCAGACCTCCCGGGACAGGGTGGCACGAGCAGTACTTC. Translated: CASRPPGTGWHEQYF. The chain employs TRBV28 and TRBJ2-7, with 9 bases identical to TRBD1. The junction had 11 bases not matched to a gene; V was cut back by 6 bases and J by 5 bases. Germline CDR1 and CDR2: MDHEN and SYDVKM. The CDR3 loop spans 15 amino acids.

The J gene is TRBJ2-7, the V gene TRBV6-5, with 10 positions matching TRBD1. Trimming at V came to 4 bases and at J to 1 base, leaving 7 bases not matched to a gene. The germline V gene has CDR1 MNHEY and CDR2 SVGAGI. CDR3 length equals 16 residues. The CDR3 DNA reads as TGTGCCAGCAGTTCCCCCGGGACAGGGGCTTCCTACGAGCAGTACTTC. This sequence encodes CASSSPGTGASYEQYF.

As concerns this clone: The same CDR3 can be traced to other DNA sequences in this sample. This chain's CDR3 is CASSRFGGEQYF. The DNA of the CDR3 is TGTGCCAGCAGCCGGTTCGGGGGTGAGCAGTACTTC. The J gene is TRBJ2-7, the V gene TRBV6-5; the D gene is possibly TRBD2 (6 bases). The V end lost 6 bases, the J end lost 7 bases, and 13 bases lay between the germline ends. The CDR3 spans 12 residues. The germline gives CDR1 MNHEY, CDR2 SVGAGI.

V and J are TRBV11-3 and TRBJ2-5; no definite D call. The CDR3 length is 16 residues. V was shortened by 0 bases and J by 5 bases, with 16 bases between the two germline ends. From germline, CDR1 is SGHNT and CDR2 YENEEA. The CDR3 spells CASSLDGSSHWETQYF. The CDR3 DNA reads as TGTGCCAGCAGCTTAGATGGTAGTTCCCATTGGGAGACCCAGTACTTC. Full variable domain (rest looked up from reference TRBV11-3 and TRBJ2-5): EAGVVQSPRYKIIEKKQPVAFWCNPISGHNTLYWYLQNLGQGPELLIRYENEEAVDDSQLPKDRFSAERLKGVDSTLKIQPAELGDSAVYLCASSLDGSSHWETQYFGPGTRLLVL.

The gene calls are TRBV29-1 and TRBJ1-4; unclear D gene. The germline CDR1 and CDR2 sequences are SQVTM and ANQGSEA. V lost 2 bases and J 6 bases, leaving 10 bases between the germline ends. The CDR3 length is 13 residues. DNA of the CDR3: TGCAGCGTTGAATCCAGCGGAGATGAAAAACTGTTTTTT. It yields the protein CSVESSGDEKLFF.

The CDR3 DNA sequence: TGTGCCAGCAGTGAACAGTTCGGGGGGACCGGGGAGCTGTTTTTT. Its protein product is CASSEQFGGTGELFF. The chain combines TRBV2 with TRBJ2-2, with 7 bases that match TRBD2. V shed 2 bases, J shed 5 bases, and the junction held 5 bases outside the gene matches. Looked up from germline, CDR1 is SNHLY and CDR2 is FYNNEI. This CDR3 is 15 amino acids long. The whole variable domain, filled in from reference TRBV2 and TRBJ2-2, reads EPEVTQTPSHQVTQMGQEVILRCVPISNHLYFYWYRQILGQKVEFLVSFYNNEISEKSEIFDDQFSVERPDGSNFTLKIRSTKLEDSAMYFCASSEQFGGTGELFFGEGSRLTVL.

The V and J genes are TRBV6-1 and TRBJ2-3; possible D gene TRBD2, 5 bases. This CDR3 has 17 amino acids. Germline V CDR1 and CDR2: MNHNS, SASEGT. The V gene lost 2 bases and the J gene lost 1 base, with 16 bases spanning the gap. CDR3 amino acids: CASSELLEGYGTDTQYF. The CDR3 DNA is TGTGCCAGCAGTGAACTCCTTGAGGGTTATGGCACAGATACGCAGTATTTT.

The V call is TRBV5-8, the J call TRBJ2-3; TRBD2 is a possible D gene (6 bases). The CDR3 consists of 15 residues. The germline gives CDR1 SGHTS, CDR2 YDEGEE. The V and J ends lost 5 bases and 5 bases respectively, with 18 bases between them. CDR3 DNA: TGTGCCAGCAGTTCAGTATCCTGGGAGGAAGATACGCAGTATTTT. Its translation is CASSSVSWEEDTQYF. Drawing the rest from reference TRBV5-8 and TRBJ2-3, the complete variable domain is EAGVTQSPTHLIKTRGQQATLRCSPISGHTSVYWYQQALGLGLQFLLWYDEGEERNRGNFPPRFSGRQFPNYSSELNVNALELEDSALYLCASSSVSWEEDTQYFGPGTRLTVL.